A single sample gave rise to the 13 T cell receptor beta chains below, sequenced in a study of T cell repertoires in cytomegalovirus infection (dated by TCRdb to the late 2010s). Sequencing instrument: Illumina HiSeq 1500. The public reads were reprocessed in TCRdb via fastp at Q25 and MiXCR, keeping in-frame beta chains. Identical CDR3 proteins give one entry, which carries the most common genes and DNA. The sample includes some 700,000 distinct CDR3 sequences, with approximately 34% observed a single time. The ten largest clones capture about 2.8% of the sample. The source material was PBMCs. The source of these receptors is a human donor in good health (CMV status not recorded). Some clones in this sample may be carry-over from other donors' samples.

CDR3 coding DNA: TGCGCCAGCAGTCCCATTCCTCAGAGCCGGCCAACTAATGAAAAACTGTTTTTT. This codes for CASSPIPQSRPTNEKLFF. The chain uses TRBV10-2 and TRBJ1-4; D gene uncertain. CDR1 is WSHSY, CDR2 SAAADI, per germline. There are 18 residues in the CDR3. V was shortened by 5 bases and J by 0 bases, with 19 bases between the two germline ends.

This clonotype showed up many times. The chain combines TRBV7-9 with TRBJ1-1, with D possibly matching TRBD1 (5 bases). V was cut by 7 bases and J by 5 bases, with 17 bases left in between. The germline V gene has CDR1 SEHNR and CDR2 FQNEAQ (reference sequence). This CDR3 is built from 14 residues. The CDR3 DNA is TGTGCCAGCATGCCATCTGGGGGTTTGACTGAAGCTTTCTTT. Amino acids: CASMPSGGLTEAFF.

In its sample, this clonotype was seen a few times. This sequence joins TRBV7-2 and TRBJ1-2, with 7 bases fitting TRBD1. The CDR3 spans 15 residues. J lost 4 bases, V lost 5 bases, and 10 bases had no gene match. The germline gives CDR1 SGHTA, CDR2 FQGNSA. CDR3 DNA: TGTGCCAGCAGCACACTGACAGGGAAAGGCTATGGCTACACCTTC. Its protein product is CASSTLTGKGYGYTF.

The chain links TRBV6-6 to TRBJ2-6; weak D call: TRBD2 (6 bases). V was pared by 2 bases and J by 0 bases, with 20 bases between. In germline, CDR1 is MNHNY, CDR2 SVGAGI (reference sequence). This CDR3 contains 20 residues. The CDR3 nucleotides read TGTGCCAGCAGTTACAGGGCGGGGCCACCTATTGACTCTGGGGCCAACGTCCTGACTTTC. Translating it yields CASSYRAGPPIDSGANVLTF.

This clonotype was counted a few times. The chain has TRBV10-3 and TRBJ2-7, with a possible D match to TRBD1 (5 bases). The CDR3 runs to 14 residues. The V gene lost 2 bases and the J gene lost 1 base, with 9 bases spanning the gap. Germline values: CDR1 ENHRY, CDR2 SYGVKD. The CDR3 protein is CAISEPDNSYEQYF. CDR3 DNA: TGTGCCATCAGTGAGCCGGACAATTCCTACGAGCAGTACTTC.

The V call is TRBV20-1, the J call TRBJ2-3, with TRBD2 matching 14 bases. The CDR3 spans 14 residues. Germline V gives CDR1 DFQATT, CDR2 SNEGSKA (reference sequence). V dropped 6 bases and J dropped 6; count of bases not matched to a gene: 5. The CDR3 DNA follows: TGCAGTGCCGAAAGGACTAGCGGGGGGGATACGCAGTATTTT. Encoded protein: CSAERTSGGDTQYF.

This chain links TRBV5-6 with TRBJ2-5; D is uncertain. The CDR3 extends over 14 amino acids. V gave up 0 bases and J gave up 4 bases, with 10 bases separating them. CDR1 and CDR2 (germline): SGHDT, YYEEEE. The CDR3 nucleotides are TGTGCCAGCAGCTTGGCACAGTCAAGAGAGACCCAGTACTTC. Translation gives CASSLAQSRETQYF.

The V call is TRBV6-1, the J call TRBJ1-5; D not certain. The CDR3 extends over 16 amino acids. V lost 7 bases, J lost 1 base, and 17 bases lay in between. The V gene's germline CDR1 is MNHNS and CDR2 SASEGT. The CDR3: CASNTLFGVSNQPQHF. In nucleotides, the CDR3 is TGTGCCAGCAATACCTTGTTCGGCGTAAGCAATCAGCCCCAGCATTTT.

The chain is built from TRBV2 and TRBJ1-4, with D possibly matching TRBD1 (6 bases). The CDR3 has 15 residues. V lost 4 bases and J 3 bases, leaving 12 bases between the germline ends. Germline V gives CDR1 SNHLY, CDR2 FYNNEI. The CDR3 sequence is CASSAYRVPNEKLFF. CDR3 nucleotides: TGTGCCAGCAGTGCTTACAGGGTGCCTAATGAAAAACTGTTTTTT.

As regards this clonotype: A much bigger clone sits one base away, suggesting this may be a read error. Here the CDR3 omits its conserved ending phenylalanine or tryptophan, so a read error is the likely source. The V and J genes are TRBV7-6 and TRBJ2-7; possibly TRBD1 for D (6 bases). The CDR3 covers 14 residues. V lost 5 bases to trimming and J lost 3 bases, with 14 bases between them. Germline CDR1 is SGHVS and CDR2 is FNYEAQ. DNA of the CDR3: TGTGCCAGCAGCCTCGGACAGACGCACTACGAGCAGTACTTA. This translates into CASSLGQTHYEQYL.

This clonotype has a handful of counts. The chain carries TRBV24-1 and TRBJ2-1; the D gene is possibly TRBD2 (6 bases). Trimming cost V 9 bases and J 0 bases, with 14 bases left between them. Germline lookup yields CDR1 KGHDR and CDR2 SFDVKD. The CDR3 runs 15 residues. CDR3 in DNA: TGTGCCACCTCGGGACTTTCGAGCTCCTACAATGAGCAGTTCTTC. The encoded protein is CATSGLSSSYNEQFF.

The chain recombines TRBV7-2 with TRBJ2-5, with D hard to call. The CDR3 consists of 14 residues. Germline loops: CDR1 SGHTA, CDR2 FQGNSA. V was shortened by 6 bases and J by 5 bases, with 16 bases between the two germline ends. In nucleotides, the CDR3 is TGTGCCAGCAGACCCGTCCCCCCGCGGGAGACCCAGTACTTC. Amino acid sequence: CASRPVPPRETQYF.

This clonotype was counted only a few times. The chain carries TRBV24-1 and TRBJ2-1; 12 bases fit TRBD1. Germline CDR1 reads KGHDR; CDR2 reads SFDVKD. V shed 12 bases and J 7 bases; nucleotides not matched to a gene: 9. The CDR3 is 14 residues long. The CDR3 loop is CAAAGTGGWNEQFF. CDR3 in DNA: TGTGCCGCCGCCGGGACAGGGGGCTGGAATGAGCAGTTCTTC.